Listed here is a single T cell receptor beta chain. Profiling relied on immunoSEQ multiplex PCR, and the TCRdb table lists in-frame clones only, not all of them. This table has roughly 7,000 clones, around 75% appearing once. This record belongs to a study of follicular helper T cells after annual influenza vaccination. As for time point: 2015-2016 season, 7 days after influenza vaccination. CDR3 length equals 14 residues. Germline V CDR1 and CDR2: ENHRY, SYGVKD. V shed 10 bases, J shed 7 bases, and the junction held 12 bases outside the gene matches. Sequenced material: CXCR5- memory CD4+ T cells sorted from blood, taken 7 days after influenza vaccination. This TCR derives from an adult who received the influenza vaccine. This chain connects TRBV10-3 to TRBJ2-7; TRBD1 aligns across 11 bases. The CDR3 protein is CASRRDRGEGEQYF. The CDR3 nucleotides are TGTGCCAGCCGTCGGGACAGGGGGGAAGGGGAGCAGTACTTC.